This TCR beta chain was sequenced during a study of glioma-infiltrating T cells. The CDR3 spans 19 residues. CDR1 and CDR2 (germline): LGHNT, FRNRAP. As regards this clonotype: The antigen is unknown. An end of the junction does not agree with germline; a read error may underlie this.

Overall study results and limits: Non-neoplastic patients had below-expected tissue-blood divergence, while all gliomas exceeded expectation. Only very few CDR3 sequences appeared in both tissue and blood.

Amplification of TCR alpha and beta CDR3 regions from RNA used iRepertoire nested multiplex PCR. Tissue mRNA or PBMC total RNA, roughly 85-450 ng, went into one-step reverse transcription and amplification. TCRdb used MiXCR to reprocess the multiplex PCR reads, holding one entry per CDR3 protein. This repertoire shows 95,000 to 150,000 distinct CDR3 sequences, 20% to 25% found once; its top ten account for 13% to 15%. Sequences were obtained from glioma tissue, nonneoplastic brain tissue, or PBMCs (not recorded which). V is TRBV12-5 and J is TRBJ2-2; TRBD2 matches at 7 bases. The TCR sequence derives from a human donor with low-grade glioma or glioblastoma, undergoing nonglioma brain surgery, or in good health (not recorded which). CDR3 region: CASCLVLFPSGRNTGELFF. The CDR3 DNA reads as TGTGCTAGTTGTTTGGTACTATTCCCTAGCGGTCGGAACACCGGGGAGCTGTTTTTT.